The entry that follows covers one T cell receptor (beta chain) sequence. The sample is drawn from a study of blood T cell repertoires in COVID-19. Study as a whole: Samples came from the United States, Italy and Spain, spanning acute and convalescent COVID-19.

Germline V CDR1 and CDR2: SGHDN, FVKESK. This CDR3 has 15 amino acids. V was clipped by 3 bases and J by 4 bases, with 13 bases between them. Methods used by the authors: How many nucleated cells were present was estimated from reference gene primer amplification. Clones were sequenced by immunoSEQ multiplex PCR, and TCRdb holds only the in-frame ones, with some missing. V and J calls plus clone size are reproduced from that table; the DNA served to infer D and trimming. The table records fewer than 400,000 clones, around 84% of them present only once. Enrollees, about 18 to 89 years old, lived in some 24 US areas. Assignments of participants to cohorts depended upon their own reported clinical history.

The sample consisted of PBMCs or T cells enriched from blood (not recorded which). The V call is TRBV14, the J call TRBJ2-1; tentatively, D is TRBD1 (6 bases). The sequence derives from a young man who had recovered from COVID-19. CDR3 coding DNA: TGTGCCAGCAGCCATTACGGGACACAATACAATGAGCAGTTCTTC. This gives the protein CASSHYGTQYNEQFF.